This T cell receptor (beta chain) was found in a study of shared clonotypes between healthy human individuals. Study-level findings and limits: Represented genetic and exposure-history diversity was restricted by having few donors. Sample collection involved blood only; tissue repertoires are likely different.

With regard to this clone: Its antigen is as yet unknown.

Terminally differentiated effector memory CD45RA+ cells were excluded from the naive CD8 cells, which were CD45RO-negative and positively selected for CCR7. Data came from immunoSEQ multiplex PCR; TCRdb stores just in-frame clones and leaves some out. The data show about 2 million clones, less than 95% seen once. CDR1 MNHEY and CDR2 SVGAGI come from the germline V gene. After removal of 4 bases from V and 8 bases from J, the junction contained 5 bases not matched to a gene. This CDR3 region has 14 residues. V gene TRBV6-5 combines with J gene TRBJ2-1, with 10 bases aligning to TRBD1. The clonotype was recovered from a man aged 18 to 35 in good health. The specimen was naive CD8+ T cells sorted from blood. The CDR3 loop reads CASSFMTGGYEQFF. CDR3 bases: TGTGCCAGCAGTTTTATGACAGGGGGCTATGAGCAGTTCTTC.